These 5 T cell receptor beta chains were sequenced from one sample in a study of blood T cell repertoires in COVID-19. Assay: immunoSEQ multiplex PCR; the TCRdb copy retains only in-frame clones and omits some. Of fewer than 250,000 clones in the sample, roughly 80% were seen once. Sequencing was performed on peripheral blood. Receptors were obtained from a human donor in a cohort sampled during active COVID-19.

V and J are TRBV5-3 and TRBJ2-5; D ambiguous. TRBV5-3 belongs to the ORF category, with a function that is uncertain. V dropped 0 bases and J dropped 2 bases, with 20 bases sitting between them. CDR3 length equals 18 residues. The CDR3 loop reads CARSLACQARSEQETQYF. The CDR3 DNA follows: TGTGCCAGAAGCTTGGCTTGCCAGGCGCGCTCCGAACAAGAGACCCAGTACTTC.

This chain connects TRBV13 to TRBJ2-5, with D perhaps TRBD2 (6 bases). Trimming took off 5 bases at V and 1 base at J, with 14 bases between the two ends. The CDR3 has 15 amino acids. Germline CDR1 is PRHDT and CDR2 is FYEKMQ (reference sequence). The CDR3 coding sequence is TGTGCCAGCAGCCCACGATCGGGACTCCAAGAGACCCAGTACTTC. Encoded protein: CASSPRSGLQETQYF.

The rearrangement links TRBV6-1 to TRBJ1-4; no firm D call. V was clipped by 0 bases and J by 17 bases, with 16 bases between them. From germline, CDR1 is MNHNS and CDR2 SASEGT. The CDR3 runs to 13 residues. DNA for the CDR3: TGTGCCAGCAGTGAAGCTGTTGCCCGAGCCCGTTTTTTT. Its protein is CASSEAVARARFF.

The chain joins TRBV7-6 to TRBJ1-2; 8 nucleotides align to TRBD1. Germline V CDR1 and CDR2: SGHVS, FNYEAQ. V gave up 3 bases and J gave up 4 bases; unmatched junction bases: 10. This CDR3 is built from 16 residues. CDR3 sequence reads: CASSLGQGASGYGYTF. For the CDR3, the DNA is TGTGCCAGCAGCTTGGGTCAGGGGGCCAGCGGCTATGGCTACACCTTC.

This sequence joins TRBV14 and TRBJ2-1, with a tentative D call TRBD2 (5 bases). CDR1 SGHDN and CDR2 FVKESK come from the germline V gene. Trimming pared 1 base from V and 16 bases from J, leaving 17 bases between. This CDR3 comprises 13 residues. CDR3 nucleotides: TGTGCCAGCAGCCAAGTAGTCCGGGGTAAGAGTTTCTTC. The encoded protein is CASSQVVRGKSFF.